This record concerns one T cell receptor beta chain sequence. Methods used by the authors: Reference gene primer amplification in the assay estimated nucleated cell counts. Here immunoSEQ multiplex PCR was the method, and the copy in TCRdb shows in-frame clones only, minus some. For V, J and clone size, that table is used; D and trimming come from the DNA. The table records tens of thousands of clones, 86% of them present only once. The sample originates from a study of blood T cell repertoires in COVID-19. The CDR3 is made up of 17 amino acids. V dropped 2 bases and J dropped 2; count of bases not matched to a gene: 7. Germline V lookup: CDR1 SGHNT, CDR2 YENEEA.

J is TRBJ2-4 and V is TRBV11-3; 9 bases map to TRBD1. Material: peripheral blood. The TCR comes from a man younger than 40 with acute or convalescent COVID-19. CDR3 in amino acids: CASSLSAGQGSKNIQYF. For the CDR3, the DNA is TGTGCCAGCAGCTTATCCGCGGGACAGGGTTCCAAAAACATTCAGTACTTC. The full variable domain, completed using reference TRBV11-3 and TRBJ2-4, is EAGVVQSPRYKIIEKKQPVAFWCNPISGHNTLYWYLQNLGQGPELLIRYENEEAVDDSQLPKDRFSAERLKGVDSTLKIQPAELGDSAVYLCASSLSAGQGSKNIQYFGAGTRLSVL.